Shown below are 19 T cell receptor beta chains from a single sample sequenced in a study of blood T cells in healthy people across ages. The authors ran a second PCR of roughly 6 to 12 cycles using a sample-barcoded 5' primer and a J-beta primer mix. TCRdb analysed the 5' RACE reads with MiXCR anew, one entry per CDR3 protein. The sample lists roughly 2 million distinct CDR3 sequences; roughly 52% were seen once. Sequenced material: blood. The receptors come from a woman aged 40-49 years in good health.

This clonotype has a handful of counts. The V call is TRBV14, the J call TRBJ2-7, with 12 bases that match TRBD2. This CDR3 comprises 17 residues. Looked up from germline, CDR1 is SGHDN and CDR2 is FVKESK. J was trimmed by 0 bases and V by 4 bases; bases with no gene match: 7. This CDR3 is CASSPQGLAGSSYEQYF. As DNA, the CDR3 is TGTGCCAGCAGCCCGCAAGGACTAGCGGGGAGCTCCTACGAGCAGTACTTC.

This clonotype was counted a few times. The gene calls are TRBV6-5 and TRBJ2-1, with D maybe TRBD1 (7 bases). V lost 2 bases and J 4 bases, leaving 12 bases between the germline ends. The germline CDR1 and CDR2 sequences are MNHEY and SVGAGI. The CDR3 has 15 amino acids. CDR3 loop: CASSYVAGGYNEQFF. CDR3 in DNA: TGTGCCAGCAGTTACGTCGCAGGGGGGTACAATGAGCAGTTCTTC.

This clonotype has only a few counts. The V call is TRBV12-3 or TRBV12-4, the J call TRBJ2-7, with D unresolved. The CDR3 sequence is 15 residues long. V was trimmed by 5 bases and J by 3 bases, leaving 17 bases between them. CDR3 residues: CASSLETESDYEQYF. CDR3 bases: TGTGCCAGCAGTCTAGAAACAGAGAGCGACTACGAGCAGTACTTC.

This clonotype has ten or more counts. The chain links TRBV7-2 to TRBJ2-1, with D possibly being TRBD2 (5 bases). Germline CDR1 and CDR2: SGHTA and FQGNSA. The CDR3 runs 14 residues. V lost 2 bases to trimming and J lost 4 bases, with 9 bases between them. DNA of the CDR3: TGTGCCAGCAGCTTACGGGGAGAGTACAATGAGCAGTTCTTC. This codes for CASSLRGEYNEQFF.

This clonotype occurred a few times. CDR3 residues: CASSKWLGAREGSPLHF. The DNA of the CDR3 is TGTGCCAGCAGCAAATGGTTAGGGGCCCGAGAGGGTTCACCCCTCCACTTT. The chain recombines TRBV21-1 with TRBJ1-6. TRBV21-1 is a pseudogene locus. The CDR3 is made up of 17 amino acids.

The gene calls are TRBV6-2 or TRBV6-3 and TRBJ2-3, with D perhaps matching TRBD1 (5 bases). Looked up from germline, CDR1 is MNHEY and CDR2 is SVGEGT. The CDR3 totals 15 residues. V gave up 5 bases and J gave up 0 bases, with 12 bases separating them. The CDR3 region is CASSQTVTSTDTQYF. In nucleotides, the CDR3 is TGTGCCAGCAGTCAGACAGTAACTAGCACAGATACGCAGTATTTT.

The V and J genes are TRBV7-2 and TRBJ1-2; D remains unclear. CDR1 is SGHTA, CDR2 FQGNSA, per germline. V dropped 5 bases and J dropped 5 bases, with 21 bases sitting between them. The CDR3 loop spans 16 amino acids. The CDR3 spells CASSPEVGKPAYGYTF. For the CDR3, the DNA is TGTGCCAGCAGCCCAGAAGTAGGGAAGCCTGCTTATGGCTACACCTTC.

The chain is built from TRBV4-2 and TRBJ2-7; TRBD2 might be the D (7 bases). The CDR3 spans 18 residues. The V gene lost 0 bases and the J gene lost 0 bases, with 18 bases spanning the gap. CDR1 LGHNA and CDR2 YNFKEQ come from the germline V gene. Here the CDR3 reads CASSQDRAGGLTSYEQYF. The CDR3 region has the DNA TGTGCCAGCAGCCAAGATAGGGCCGGGGGGCTTACCTCCTACGAGCAGTACTTC.

Only a few counts were recorded for this clonotype. V usage is TRBV27 and J usage is TRBJ2-1; TRBD2 matches at 14 bases. Losses at the gene ends were 5 bases for V and 5 bases for J; bases not matched to a gene: 8. The germline V gene has CDR1 MNHEY and CDR2 SMNVEV (reference sequence). The CDR3 is made up of 17 amino acids. CDR3 region: CASSPLGTSGGNNEQFF. The CDR3 nucleotides are TGTGCCAGCAGTCCACTAGGGACTAGCGGGGGAAACAATGAGCAGTTCTTC.

A few counts support this clonotype. This chain joins TRBV4-2 and TRBJ1-2; maybe TRBD1 (5 bases). CDR1 and CDR2 from the germline V gene are LGHNA and YNFKEQ. V was pared by 0 bases and J by 8 bases, with 19 bases between. The CDR3 runs to 16 residues. The CDR3 sequence: CASSQDVRARGEGYTF. The CDR3 DNA follows: TGTGCCAGCAGCCAAGATGTAAGGGCTCGGGGGGAAGGCTACACCTTC.

The chain joins TRBV29-1 to TRBJ2-7; D gene uncertain. V was clipped by 6 bases and J by 2 bases, with 11 bases between them. The germline gives CDR1 SQVTM, CDR2 ANQGSEA. CDR3 length: 12 residues. The CDR3 DNA follows: TGCAGCGTCCTCAGACGTACCTACGAGCAGTACTTC. Its translation: CSVLRRTYEQYF.

The rearrangement links TRBV7-2 to TRBJ1-2; 8 bases align to TRBD1. CDR3 length equals 15 residues. J lost 4 bases, V lost 0 bases, and 4 bases had no gene match. Germline V lookup: CDR1 SGHTA, CDR2 FQGNSA. The CDR3 is CASSLAETGVYGYTF. The DNA of the CDR3 is TGTGCCAGCAGCTTAGCGGAGACAGGGGTCTATGGCTACACCTTC.

This clonotype was observed a single time. V and J are TRBV4-2 and TRBJ2-7, with D tentatively TRBD2 (7 bases). The V gene's germline CDR1 is LGHNA and CDR2 YNFKEQ. The CDR3 length is 16 residues. Trimming shortened V by 4 bases and J by 3 bases, and 19 bases separated the two germline ends. CDR3 nucleotides: TGTGCCAGCAGCCCTTATCCGGGGGGACAAATCTACGAGCAGTACTTC. It yields the protein CASSPYPGGQIYEQYF.

The chain has TRBV20-1 and TRBJ2-7; the match to TRBD1 covers 10 bases. The CDR3 extends over 15 amino acids. Germline assignment: CDR1 DFQATT and CDR2 SNEGSKA (reference sequence). J gave up 2 bases and V 0 bases, and 4 bases lay outside the gene matches. CDR3 amino acids: CSAREDRGLPYEQYF. The CDR3 nucleotides read TGCAGTGCTAGAGAAGACAGGGGGCTGCCCTACGAGCAGTACTTC.

On this clonotype: This may come from a read error, since a much larger clone is one base off. The V call is TRBV12-3 or TRBV12-4, the J call TRBJ2-3, with 8 bases aligning to TRBD1. The CDR3 consists of 15 residues. V dropped 3 bases and J dropped 4; count of bases not matched to a gene: 6. The CDR3 region is CASSLRTGNADTQYF. The CDR3 DNA is TGTGCCAGCAGTTTGAGGACAGGGAACGCAGATACGCAGTATTTT.

V gene TRBV28 combines with J gene TRBJ1-6, with D perhaps TRBD1 (6 bases). Germline V CDR1 and CDR2: MDHEN, SYDVKM. Trimming left V 4 bases short and J 18 bases short, with 16 bases between. This CDR3 is built from 12 residues. The CDR3 DNA follows: TGTGCCAGCAGTTCAGGACAGTCGAAGGCCCACTTT. It specifies CASSSGQSKAHF.

In this sample, this clonotype turned up a few times. The genes are TRBV4-3 and TRBJ2-3; 8 bases agree with TRBD2. The CDR3 runs 16 residues. Trimming removed 1 base from V and 4 bases from J; junction bases left unmatched: 7. Per the germline V gene, CDR1 is LGHNA and CDR2 is YSLEER. The chain's CDR3 is CASSQGNGGGADTQYF. The CDR3 nucleotides read TGCGCCAGCAGCCAAGGGAACGGGGGGGGGGCAGATACGCAGTATTTT.

This clonotype was seen only a few times. CDR3 residues: CATSDFTDPGTSLPQETQYF. DNA of the CDR3: TGTGCCACCAGTGATTTCACAGACCCCGGGACTAGCCTACCACAAGAGACCCAGTACTTC. J is TRBJ2-5 and V is TRBV24-1; TRBD2 matches 9 bases. This CDR3 is built from 20 residues. The ends lost 1 base at V and 2 bases at J; junction bases unmatched: 16. In germline, CDR1 is KGHDR, CDR2 SFDVKD.

The chain is built from TRBV2 and TRBJ2-7; D not resolved. The J call may be in error: the DNA end matches TRBJ2-5 better. The CDR3 is made up of 13 amino acids. Germline CDR1 SNHLY, CDR2 FYNNEI. CDR3 DNA: TGTGCCAGCATGAAGCAAAACTACGAGACCCAGTACTTC. Amino acids: CASMKQNYETQYF.